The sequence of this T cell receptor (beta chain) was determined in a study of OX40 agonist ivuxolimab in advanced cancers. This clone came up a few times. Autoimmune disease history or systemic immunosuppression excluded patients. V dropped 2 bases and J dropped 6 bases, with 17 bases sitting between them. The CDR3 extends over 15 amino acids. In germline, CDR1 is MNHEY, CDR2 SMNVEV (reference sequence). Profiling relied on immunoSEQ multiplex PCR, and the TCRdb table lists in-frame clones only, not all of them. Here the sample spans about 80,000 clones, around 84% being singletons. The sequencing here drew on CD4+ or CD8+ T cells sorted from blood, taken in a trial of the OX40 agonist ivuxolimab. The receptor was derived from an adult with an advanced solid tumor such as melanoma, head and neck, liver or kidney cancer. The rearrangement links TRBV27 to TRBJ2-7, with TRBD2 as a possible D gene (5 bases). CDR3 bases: TGTGCCAGCAGTTTAGGGAGCAGTCCGTCCGGCGAGCAGTACTTC. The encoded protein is CASSLGSSPSGEQYF.